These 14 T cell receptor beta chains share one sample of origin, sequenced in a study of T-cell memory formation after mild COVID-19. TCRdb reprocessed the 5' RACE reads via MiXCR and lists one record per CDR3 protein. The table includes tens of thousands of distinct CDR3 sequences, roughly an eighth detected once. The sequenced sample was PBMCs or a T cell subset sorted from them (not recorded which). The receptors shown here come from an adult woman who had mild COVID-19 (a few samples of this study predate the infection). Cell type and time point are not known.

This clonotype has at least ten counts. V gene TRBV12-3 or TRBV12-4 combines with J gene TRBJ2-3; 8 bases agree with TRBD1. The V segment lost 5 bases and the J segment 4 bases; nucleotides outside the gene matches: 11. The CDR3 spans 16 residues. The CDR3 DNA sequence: TGTGCCAGCAGTCGGACAGGGTCAAGGGTCTCAGATACGCAGTATTTT. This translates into CASSRTGSRVSDTQYF.

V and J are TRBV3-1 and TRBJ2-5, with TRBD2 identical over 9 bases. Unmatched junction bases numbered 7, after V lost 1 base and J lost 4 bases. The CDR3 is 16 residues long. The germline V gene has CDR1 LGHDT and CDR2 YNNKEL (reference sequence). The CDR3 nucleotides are TGTGCCAGCAGCCAAGGGGCTAGCGGGGTGGCAGAGACCCAGTACTTC. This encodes CASSQGASGVAETQYF.

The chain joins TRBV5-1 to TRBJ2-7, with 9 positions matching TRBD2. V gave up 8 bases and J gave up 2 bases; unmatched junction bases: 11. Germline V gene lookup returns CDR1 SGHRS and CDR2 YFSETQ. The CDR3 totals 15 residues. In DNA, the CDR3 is TGCGCCAGTACCCATAGCGGGAGCATGGCCTACGAGCAGTACTTC. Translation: CASTHSGSMAYEQYF.

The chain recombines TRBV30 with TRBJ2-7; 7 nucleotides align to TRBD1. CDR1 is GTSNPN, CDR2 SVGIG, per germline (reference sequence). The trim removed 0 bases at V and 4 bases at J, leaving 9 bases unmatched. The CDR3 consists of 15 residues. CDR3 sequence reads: CAWSVAGQADYEQYF. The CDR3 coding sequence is TGTGCCTGGAGTGTGGCTGGACAGGCTGATTACGAGCAGTACTTC.

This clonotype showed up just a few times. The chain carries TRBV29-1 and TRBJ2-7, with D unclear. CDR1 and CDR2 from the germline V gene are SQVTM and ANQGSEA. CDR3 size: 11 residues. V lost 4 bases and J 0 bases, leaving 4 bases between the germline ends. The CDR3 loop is CSVGSSYEQYF. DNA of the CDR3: TGCAGCGTTGGGAGCTCCTACGAGCAGTACTTC.

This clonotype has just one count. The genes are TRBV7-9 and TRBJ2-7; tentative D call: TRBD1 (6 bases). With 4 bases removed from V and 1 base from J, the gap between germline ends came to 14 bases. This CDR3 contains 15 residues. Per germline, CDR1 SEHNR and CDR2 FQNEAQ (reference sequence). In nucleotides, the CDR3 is TGTGCCAGCAGCTCCACGGACAGTAGATCCTACGAGCAGTACTTC. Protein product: CASSSTDSRSYEQYF.

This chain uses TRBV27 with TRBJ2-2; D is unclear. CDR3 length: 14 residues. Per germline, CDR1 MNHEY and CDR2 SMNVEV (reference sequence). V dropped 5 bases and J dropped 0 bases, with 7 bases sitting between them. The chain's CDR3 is CASSDTANTGELFF. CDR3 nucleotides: TGTGCCAGCAGTGATACAGCGAACACCGGGGAGCTGTTTTTT.

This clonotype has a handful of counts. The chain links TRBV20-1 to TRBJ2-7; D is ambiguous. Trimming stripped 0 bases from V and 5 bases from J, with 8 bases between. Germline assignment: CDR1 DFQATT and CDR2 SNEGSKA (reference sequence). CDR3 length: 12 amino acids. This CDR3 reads CSAREDAHEQYF. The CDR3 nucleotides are TGCAGTGCTAGAGAGGACGCCCACGAGCAGTACTTC.

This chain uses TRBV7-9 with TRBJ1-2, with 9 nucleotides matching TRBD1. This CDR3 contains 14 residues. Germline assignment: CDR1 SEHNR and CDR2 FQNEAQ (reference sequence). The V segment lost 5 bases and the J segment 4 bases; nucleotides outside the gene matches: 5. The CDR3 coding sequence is TGTGCCAGCAGCCACAGGGGGCTTAGCTATGGCTACACCTTC. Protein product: CASSHRGLSYGYTF.

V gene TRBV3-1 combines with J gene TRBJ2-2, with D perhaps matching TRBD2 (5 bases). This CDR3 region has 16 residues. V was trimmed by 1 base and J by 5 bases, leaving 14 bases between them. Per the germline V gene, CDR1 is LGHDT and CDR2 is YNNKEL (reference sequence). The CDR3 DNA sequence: TGTGCCAGCAGCCAAGTGGACTTTATCGGAACCGGGGAGCTGTTTTTT. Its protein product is CASSQVDFIGTGELFF.

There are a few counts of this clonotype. This CDR3 reads CASSSGTSEAYEQYF. For the CDR3, the DNA is TGTGCCAGCAGCTCCGGGACTAGCGAGGCCTACGAGCAGTACTTC. The chain employs TRBV7-6 and TRBJ2-7; 10 positions agree with TRBD2. The CDR3 runs to 15 residues. V lost 4 bases and J lost 2; bases outside the gene matches: 5. Looked up from germline, CDR1 is SGHVS and CDR2 is FNYEAQ.

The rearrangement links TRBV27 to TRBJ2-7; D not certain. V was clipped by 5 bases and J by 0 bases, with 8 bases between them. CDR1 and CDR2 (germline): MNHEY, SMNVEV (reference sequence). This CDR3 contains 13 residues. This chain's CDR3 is CASSPRLSYEQYF. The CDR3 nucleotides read TGTGCCAGCAGTCCACGCCTCTCCTACGAGCAGTACTTC.

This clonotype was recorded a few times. The CDR3 coding sequence is TGTGCCAGCAGCTTATTAGGGGGGGACGCCCCCTACAATGAGCAGTTCTTC. Its protein product is CASSLLGGDAPYNEQFF. The chain combines TRBV7-3 with TRBJ2-1; D may be TRBD2 (7 bases). With 2 bases removed from V and 2 bases from J, the gap between germline ends came to 16 bases. Germline V CDR1 and CDR2: SGHTA, FQGTGA. CDR3 length: 17 amino acids.

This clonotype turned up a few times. The chain's CDR3 is CASSDYGTPAWEQYF. Written as DNA, the CDR3 is TGTGCCAGCAGTGATTACGGGACGCCTGCCTGGGAGCAGTACTTC. This chain connects TRBV2 to TRBJ2-7, with D possibly being TRBD1 or TRBD2 (5 bases each). Trimming removed 3 bases from V and 7 bases from J, with 19 bases in between. The CDR3 runs 15 residues. Germline CDR1 SNHLY, CDR2 FYNNEI. The entire variable domain, with the rest obtained from reference TRBV2 and TRBJ2-7, is as follows: EPEVTQTPSHQVTQMGQEVILRCVPISNHLYFYWYRQILGQKVEFLVSFYNNEISEKSEIFDDQFSVERPDGSNFTLKIRSTKLEDSAMYFCASSDYGTPAWEQYFGPGTRLTVT.